This TCR beta chain stems from a study of blood T cell repertoires in COVID-19 (dated by TCRdb to 2018 to 2021). Regarding the study in general: Samples from collaborators originated in the United States, Italy and Spain and spanned both the acute and convalescent phases of COVID-19. The prospective study material was composed of cDNA or gDNA derived from T cells, B-cell-depleted T cells, or PBMCs. The dataset comprised deeply sampled blood TCRbeta repertoires from subjects exposed to, actively infected with, or recovered from COVID-19. A freely available public database, intended as a resource for researchers studying the immune response to SARS-CoV-2, is where the repertoires were released. Samples came from the ongoing ImmuneRACE study (first 160 participants) plus 1,254 subjects from 6 global collaborators. The sample metadata nearly always contained a de-identified subject ID, COVID-19 status, age in years and sex. Where available, HLA class I and class II types were obtained from metadata supplied by the sample provider rather than from assay-based typing.

TCRbeta CDR3 regions were amplified from genomic DNA by means of the immunoSEQ Assay, a bias-controlled multiplex PCR. As for the authors' bioinformatics: Within the assay, amplification of reference gene primers was used to estimate how many nucleated cells each sample contained. To quantify the absolute abundance of each unique TCRbeta CDR3 rearrangement, sequence reads were collapsed and filtered. For each sample, productive Simpson clonality was calculated as the square root of Simpson's diversity index over productive rearrangements. Not all clones reach the TCRdb copy of this immuneACCESS table, which keeps in-frame sequences only. Checked studies attribute under half of the gap to unresolved V genes and leave the rest unexplained. The V and J calls and clone size are taken from that table; D and trimming were inferred from the DNA. The sample contains hundreds of thousands of clones, 85% to 90% of them found a single time. The ten largest account for 1% to 1.3% of the sample.

With respect to this clone: Its antigen remains undetermined. No base-level quality is on record; no much larger clone is a single base apart.

Enrolling through a virtual design, the prospective study's participants ranged in age from roughly 18 to 95 years and lived across about two dozen United States geographic areas. Cohort assignment in the prospective study relied on participant-reported clinical history from a screening survey and a study questionnaire. Recovered participants in ImmuneRACE Cohort 3 were defined as having two consecutive negative NP/OP PCR tests, clearance from a healthcare professional, or resolution of symptoms. In the prospective study, whole blood, serum and a nasopharyngeal or oropharyngeal swab were collected from each participant by mobile phlebotomists. Prospective study participants could optionally give additional blood draws and questionnaires over an approximately two-month period. Blood samples from the prospective study were shipped frozen or at room temperature prior to DNA extraction. The CDR3 holds 14 amino acids from the cysteine to the phenylalanine. Here the CDR3 DNA is all that survives: 42 bases in frame from base 1. V drops 5 bases and J drops 5 bases, leaving 16 bases in between. For CDR1 and CDR2, the germline V gene lists SGHRS and YFSETQ.

The paper as a whole reports these results and caveats: Clinical and demographic metadata were provided uncurated, with the amount varying by source and participant.

The chain is assembled from TRBV5-1 and TRBJ1-2; TRBD1 is possibly the D segment (5 matching bases). Sequencing was performed on PBMCs or T cells enriched from blood (not recorded which). The clonotype comes from a man aged 25-40 years who had recovered from COVID-19. The CDR3 reads as follows: CASSIEPGIYGYTF. The nucleotide sequence reads as follows: TGCGCCAGCAGTATTGAGCCAGGGATATATGGCTACACCTTC.